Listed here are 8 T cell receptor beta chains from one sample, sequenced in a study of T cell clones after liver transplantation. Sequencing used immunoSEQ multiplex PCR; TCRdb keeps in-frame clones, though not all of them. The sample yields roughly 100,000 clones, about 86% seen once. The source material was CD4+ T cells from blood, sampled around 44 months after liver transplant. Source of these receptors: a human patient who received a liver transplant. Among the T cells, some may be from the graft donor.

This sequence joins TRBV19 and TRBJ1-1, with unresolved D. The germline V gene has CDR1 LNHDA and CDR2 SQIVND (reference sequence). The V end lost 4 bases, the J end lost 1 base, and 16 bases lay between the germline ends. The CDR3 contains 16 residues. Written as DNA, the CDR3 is TGTGCCAGTAGTACTTCCTCTTTGGGAGCGAACACTGAAGCTTTCTTT. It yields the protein CASSTSSLGANTEAFF. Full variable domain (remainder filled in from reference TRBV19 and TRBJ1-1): DGGITQSPKYLFRKEGQNVTLSCEQNLNHDAMYWYRQDPGQGLRLIYYSQIVNDFQKGDIAEGYSVSREKKESFPLTVTSAQKNPTAFYLCASSTSSLGANTEAFFGQGTRLTVV.

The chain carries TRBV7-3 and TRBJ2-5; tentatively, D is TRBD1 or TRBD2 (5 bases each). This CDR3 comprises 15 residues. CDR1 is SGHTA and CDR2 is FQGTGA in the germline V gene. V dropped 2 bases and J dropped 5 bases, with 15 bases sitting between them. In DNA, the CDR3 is TGTGCCAGCAGCTTAGGGTTGGGGGTAGGGGAGACCCAGTACTTC. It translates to CASSLGLGVGETQYF.

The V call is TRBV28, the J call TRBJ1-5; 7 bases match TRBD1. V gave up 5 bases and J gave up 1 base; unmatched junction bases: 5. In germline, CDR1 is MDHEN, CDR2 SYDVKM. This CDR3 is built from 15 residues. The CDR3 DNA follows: TGTGCCAGCAGTAGACAGGGAGGAAGCAATCAGCCCCAGCATTTT. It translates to CASSRQGGSNQPQHF.

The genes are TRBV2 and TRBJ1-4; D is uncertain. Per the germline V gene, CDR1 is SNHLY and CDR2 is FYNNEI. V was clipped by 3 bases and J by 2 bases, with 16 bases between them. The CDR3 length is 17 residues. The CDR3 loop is CASSEGKGVMTNEKLFF. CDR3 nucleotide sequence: TGTGCCAGCAGTGAGGGAAAGGGCGTAATGACTAATGAAAAACTGTTTTTT.

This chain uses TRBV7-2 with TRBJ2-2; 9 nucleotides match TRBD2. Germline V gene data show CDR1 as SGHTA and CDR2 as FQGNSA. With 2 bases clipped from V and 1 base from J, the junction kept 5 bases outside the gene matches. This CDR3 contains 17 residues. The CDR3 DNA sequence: TGTGCCAGCAGCTTATACCGACTAGCGGTGAACACCGGGGAGCTGTTTTTT. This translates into CASSLYRLAVNTGELFF.

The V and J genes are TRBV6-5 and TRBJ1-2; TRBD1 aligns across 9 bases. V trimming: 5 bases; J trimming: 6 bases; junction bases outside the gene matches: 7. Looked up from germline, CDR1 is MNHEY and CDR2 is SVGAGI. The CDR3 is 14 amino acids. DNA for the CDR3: TGTGCCAGCAGTAGTACGGGACAGGGAAATGGCTACACCTTC. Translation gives CASSSTGQGNGYTF.

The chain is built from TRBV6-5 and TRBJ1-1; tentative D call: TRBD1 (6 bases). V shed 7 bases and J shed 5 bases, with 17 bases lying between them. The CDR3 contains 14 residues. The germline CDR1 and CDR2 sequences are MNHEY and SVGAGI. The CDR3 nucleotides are TGTGCCAGCATGAGGAGGGGCAGGGGAACTGAAGCTTTCTTT. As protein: CASMRRGRGTEAFF.

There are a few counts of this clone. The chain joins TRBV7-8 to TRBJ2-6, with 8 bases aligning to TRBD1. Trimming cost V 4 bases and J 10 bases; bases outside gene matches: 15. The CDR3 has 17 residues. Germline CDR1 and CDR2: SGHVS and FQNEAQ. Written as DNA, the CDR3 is TGTGCCAGCAGCTCCCACTTCTCGACAGGGGAGCGGAACGTCCTGACTTTC. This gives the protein CASSSHFSTGERNVLTF. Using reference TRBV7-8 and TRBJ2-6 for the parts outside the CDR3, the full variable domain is GAGVSQSPRYKVAKRGQDVALRCDPISGHVSLFWYQQALGQGPEFLTYFQNEAQLDKSGLPSDRFFAERPEGSVSTLKIQRTQQEDSAVYLCASSSHFSTGERNVLTFGAGSRLTVL.